This is a list of T cell receptor beta chains from one sample in a study of shared clonotypes between healthy human individuals. TCRdb keeps only in-frame clones here, not all; method: immunoSEQ multiplex PCR. The sample lists 2 million to 3 million clones, over 85% occurring once. The sequencing input was naive CD4+ T cells from PBMCs. Receptors originate from a man aged 18 to 29 in good health. Some clones in this sample may be carry-over from other donors' samples. CDR3s include the opening cysteine and the closing phenylalanine or tryptophan. A D gene is named only where the DNA matches it firmly. Size is stated for part of the rows, as once, few or many counts, or as a class when the clone is expanded.

-	TRBV27	TRBJ2-7	-	13	CASSLTPLGEQYF	TGTGCCAGCAGTTTAACCCCTCTGGGCGAGCAGTACTTC
once	TRBV25-1	TRBJ2-7	-	13	CASLSGTSYEQYF	TGTGCCAGCCTCTCCGGGACCTCCTACGAGCAGTACTTC
-	TRBV6-5	TRBJ2-3	TRBD2	15	CASSLEGGRGDTQYF	TGTGCCAGCTCCCTAGAAGGCGGGAGAGGTGATACGCAGTATTTT
once	TRBV4-2	TRBJ2-7	TRBD2	15	CASSLTGTSAYEQYF	TGTGCCAGCAGCCTCACCGGGACTAGCGCCTACGAGCAGTACTTC
-	TRBV4-1	TRBJ1-5	-	15	CASSPTSNSNQPQHF	TGCGCCAGCAGCCCGACAAGCAATAGCAATCAGCCCCAGCATTTT
once	TRBV9	TRBJ2-7	TRBD2	17	CASSSHPLAGDAYEQYF	TGTGCCAGCAGCTCCCACCCTCTAGCGGGGGATGCCTACGAGCAGTACTTC
-	TRBV7-2	TRBJ2-7	TRBD1	18	CASSLAGTGGYLSYEQYF	TGTGCCAGCAGCTTAGCGGGGACAGGGGGCTATCTATCCTACGAGCAGTACTTC
-	TRBV2	TRBJ2-1	-	12	CASSYYGNEQFF	TGTGCCAGCAGTTACTACGGGAATGAGCAGTTCTTC
-	TRBV7-3	TRBJ2-1	TRBD2	16	CASSLTRTSGANEQFF	TGTGCCAGCAGCTTAACGAGGACTAGCGGGGCAAATGAGCAGTTCTTC
-	TRBV10-2	TRBJ2-1	TRBD2	15	CASRRGRGTDNEQFF	TGCGCCAGCCGCCGCGGGAGGGGGACGGACAATGAGCAGTTCTTC
-	TRBV5-1	TRBJ1-1	-	13	CASSRQQNTEAFF	TGCGCCAGCAGTCGACAGCAGAACACTGAAGCTTTCTTT
-	TRBV18	TRBJ2-1	-	15	CASSPPVGGYNEQFF	TGTGCCAGCTCACCACCGGTGGGCGGTTACAATGAGCAGTTCTTC
-	TRBV7-2	TRBJ2-7	TRBD2	17	CASSLVVSGTASYEQYF	TGTGCCAGCAGCTTAGTTGTCAGCGGGACCGCTTCCTACGAGCAGTACTTC
-	TRBV6-1	TRBJ1-2	-	14	CASSETPAGRGYTF	TGTGCCAGCAGTGAAACCCCCGCAGGCCGGGGCTACACCTTC
-	TRBV9	TRBJ2-7	-	15	CASSVVAGSAYEQYF	TGTGCCAGCAGCGTAGTCGCGGGATCGGCCTACGAGCAGTACTTC
-	TRBV19	TRBJ2-1	-	16	CASSPSTGSSYNEQFF	TGTGCCAGTAGTCCTAGTACTGGCAGCTCCTACAATGAGCAGTTCTTC
-	TRBV6-5	TRBJ2-5	-	14	CASSYSYIGETQYF	TGTGCCAGCAGTTACTCGTACATTGGGGAGACCCAGTACTTC
-	TRBV28	TRBJ2-5	-	13	CASRRTGPKTQYF	TGTGCCAGCAGACGGACCGGGCCCAAAACCCAGTACTTC
-	TRBV7-2	TRBJ1-1	TRBD1	14	CASSSVTGGREAFF	TGTGCCAGCAGCTCAGTTACAGGGGGCCGAGAAGCTTTCTTT
-	TRBV18	TRBJ1-1	-	14	CASSPMDTNTEAFF	TGTGCCAGCTCACCAATGGACACTAACACTGAAGCTTTCTTT
once	TRBV10-3	TRBJ2-1	TRBD2	19	CAISEFRTSGSSSYNEQFF	TGTGCCATCAGTGAGTTCAGGACTAGCGGATCCAGCTCCTACAATGAGCAGTTCTTC
once	TRBV11-2	TRBJ1-2	-	14	CASSLVRGNYGYTF	TGTGCCAGCAGCTTAGTTCGGGGTAACTATGGCTACACCTTC
-	TRBV28	TRBJ2-7	-	14	CASSRGPGSYEQYF	TGTGCCAGCAGTAGAGGGCCGGGCTCCTACGAGCAGTACTTC
-	TRBV7-6	TRBJ2-2	-	16	CASSFVRVAGTGELFF	TGTGCCAGCAGCTTTGTGCGGGTTGCGGGAACCGGGGAGCTGTTTTTT
-	TRBV10-1	TRBJ1-1	TRBD1	13	CASAGQGYTEAFF	TGCGCCAGCGCCGGACAGGGATACACTGAAGCTTTCTTT
-	TRBV6-5	TRBJ1-4	TRBD1	14	CASKKQGEVEKLFF	TGTGCCAGCAAAAAACAGGGGGAGGTTGAAAAACTGTTTTTT
-	TRBV11-2	TRBJ2-5	TRBD2	13	CASSLEQRGTQYF	TGTGCCAGCAGCCTTGAACAGCGGGGGACCCAGTACTTC
-	TRBV13	TRBJ2-1	-	14	CASSKTGSYNEQFF	TGTGCCAGCAGCAAAACCGGGAGCTACAATGAGCAGTTCTTC
-	TRBV7-9	TRBJ2-1	-	18	CASSPKPMGGTSYNEQFF	TGTGCCAGCAGCCCCAAGCCCATGGGCGGCACCTCCTACAATGAGCAGTTCTTC
-	TRBV6-1	TRBJ1-3	-	12	CASSELELTIYF	TGTGCCAGCAGTGAACTCGAACTCACCATATATTTT
-	TRBV6-1	TRBJ2-3	TRBD2	15	CASSASGRGTDTQYF	TGTGCCAGCAGTGCGAGCGGGAGAGGGACAGATACGCAGTATTTT
-	TRBV11-1	TRBJ2-1	-	13	CASSSIQLGEQFF	TGTGCCAGCAGCTCAATCCAGTTGGGTGAGCAGTTCTTC
-	TRBV5-4	TRBJ2-7	-	13	CASSLWVGSEQYF	TGTGCCAGCAGCTTATGGGTGGGCAGCGAGCAGTACTTC
-	TRBV7-2	TRBJ2-5	TRBD1	15	CASSLPAGGGETQYF	TGTGCCAGCAGCTTACCGGCAGGGGGCGGGGAGACCCAGTACTTC
-	TRBV29-1	TRBJ2-3	-	14	CSVLSEKNTDTQYF	TGCAGCGTTCTCTCGGAAAAAAACACAGATACGCAGTATTTT
-	TRBV19	TRBJ2-6	-	16	CASMGRTGAGANVLTF	TGTGCCAGTATGGGGAGGACGGGCGCTGGGGCCAACGTCCTGACTTTC
-	TRBV18	TRBJ2-7	TRBD1	14	CASSPDRVSYEQYF	TGTGCCAGCTCACCGGACAGGGTGTCCTACGAGCAGTACTTC
-	TRBV28	TRBJ2-2	-	16	CASSLGLFANTGELFF	TGTGCCAGCAGTTTAGGACTTTTCGCGAACACCGGGGAGCTGTTTTTT
-	TRBV27	TRBJ1-1	TRBD1	15	CASSPWDRADFEAFF	TGTGCCAGCAGTCCCTGGGACAGGGCAGACTTTGAAGCTTTCTTT
-	TRBV7-2	TRBJ2-1	TRBD2	16	CASSLGGTGLANEQFF	TGTGCCAGCAGCTTAGGGGGTACCGGACTAGCCAATGAGCAGTTCTTC
-	TRBV7-6	TRBJ2-2	TRBD2	16	CASSSSGRAFTGELFF	TGTGCCAGCAGCTCTAGCGGGAGGGCTTTCACCGGGGAGCTGTTTTTT
-	TRBV19	TRBJ1-1	-	14	CASSQGRPNTEAFF	TGTGCCAGTAGCCAAGGACGGCCGAACACTGAAGCTTTCTTT
-	TRBV28	TRBJ2-7	-	12	CASRGLVGEQYF	TGTGCCAGCAGGGGACTGGTGGGCGAGCAGTACTTC
-	TRBV7-2	TRBJ2-7	TRBD1	16	CASSLEGQGLTYEQYF	TGTGCCAGCAGCTTAGAGGGACAGGGCCTCACCTACGAGCAGTACTTC
-	TRBV4-1	TRBJ2-4	-	15	CASSAYGLKGNIQYF	TGCGCCAGCAGCGCTTATGGACTTAAGGGCAACATTCAGTACTTC
-	TRBV27	TRBJ2-7	TRBD1	16	CASSPNRDRGTYEQYF	TGTGCCAGCAGTCCGAACCGGGACAGGGGGACCTACGAGCAGTACTTC
-	TRBV18	TRBJ1-2	-	17	CASSPPGAGPQSYGYTF	TGTGCCAGCTCACCACCGGGGGCAGGGCCCCAGAGCTATGGCTACACCTTC
-	TRBV5-6	TRBJ2-1	-	12	CASSPGPGEQFF	TGTGCCAGCAGCCCGGGACCGGGAGAGCAGTTCTTC
-	TRBV5-1	TRBJ2-5	TRBD2	15	CASSFVTSGQETQYF	TGCGCCAGCAGCTTTGTGACTAGCGGACAAGAGACCCAGTACTTC
-	TRBV7-2	TRBJ2-3	TRBD2	20	CASSLAGLAGGRTSTDTQYF	TGTGCCAGCAGCTTAGCCGGACTAGCGGGAGGCCGTACTAGCACAGATACGCAGTATTTT
-	TRBV2	TRBJ2-4	-	14	CASRLTLAKNIQYF	TGTGCCAGCCGTCTCACACTCGCCAAAAACATTCAGTACTTC
-	TRBV19	TRBJ2-7	-	15	CASSKLSGPPYEQYF	TGTGCCAGTAGTAAACTATCCGGGCCACCATACGAGCAGTACTTC
-	TRBV20-1	TRBJ2-7	-	11	CSASEAYEQYF	TGCAGTGCTAGCGAGGCCTACGAGCAGTACTTC
-	TRBV5-1	TRBJ1-1	-	14	CASSLQGYETEAFF	TGCGCCAGCAGCTTACAGGGATACGAGACTGAAGCTTTCTTT
-	TRBV10-3	TRBJ2-5	TRBD2	17	CAISESKGGGGQETQYF	TGTGCCATCAGTGAGTCTAAAGGTGGCGGGGGCCAAGAGACCCAGTACTTC